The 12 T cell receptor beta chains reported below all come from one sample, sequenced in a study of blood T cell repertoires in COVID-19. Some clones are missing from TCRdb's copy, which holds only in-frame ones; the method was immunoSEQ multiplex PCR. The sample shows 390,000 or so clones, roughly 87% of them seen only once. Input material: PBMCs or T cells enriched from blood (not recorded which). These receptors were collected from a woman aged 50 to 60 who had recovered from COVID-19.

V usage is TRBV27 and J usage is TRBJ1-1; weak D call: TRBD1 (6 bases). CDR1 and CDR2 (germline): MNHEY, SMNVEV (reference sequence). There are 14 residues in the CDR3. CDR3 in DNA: TGTGTTACCCACCGGGCAGGGGACGTGGTAGAAGCTTTCTTT. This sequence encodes CVTHRAGDVVEAFF.

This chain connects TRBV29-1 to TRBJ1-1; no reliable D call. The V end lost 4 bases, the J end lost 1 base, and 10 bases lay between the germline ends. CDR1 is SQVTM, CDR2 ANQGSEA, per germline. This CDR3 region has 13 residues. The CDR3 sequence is CSVASYRNTEAFF. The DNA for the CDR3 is TGCAGCGTTGCATCATATAGGAACACTGAAGCTTTCTTT.

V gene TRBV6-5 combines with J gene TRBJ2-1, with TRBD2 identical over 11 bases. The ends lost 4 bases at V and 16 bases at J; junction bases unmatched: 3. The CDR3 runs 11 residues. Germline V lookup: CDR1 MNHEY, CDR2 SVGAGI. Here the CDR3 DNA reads TGTGCCAGCAGTTCACTAGCGGGAGTTTTCTTC. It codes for CASSSLAGVFF.

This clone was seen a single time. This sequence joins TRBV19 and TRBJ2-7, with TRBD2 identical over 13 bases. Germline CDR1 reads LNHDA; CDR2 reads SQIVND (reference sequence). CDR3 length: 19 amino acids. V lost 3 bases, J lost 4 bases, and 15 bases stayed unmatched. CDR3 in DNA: TGTGCCAGTAGTATGGGACTAGCGGGAATCCCAAACCGCGTTTACGAGCAGTACTTC. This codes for CASSMGLAGIPNRVYEQYF.

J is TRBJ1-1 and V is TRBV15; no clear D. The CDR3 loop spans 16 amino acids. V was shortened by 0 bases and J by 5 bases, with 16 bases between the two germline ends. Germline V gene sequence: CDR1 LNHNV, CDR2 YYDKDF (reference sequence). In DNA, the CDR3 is TGTGCCACCAGCAGAGAAAGGAGTCACCGAGGGACTGAAGCTTTCTTT. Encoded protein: CATSRERSHRGTEAFF.

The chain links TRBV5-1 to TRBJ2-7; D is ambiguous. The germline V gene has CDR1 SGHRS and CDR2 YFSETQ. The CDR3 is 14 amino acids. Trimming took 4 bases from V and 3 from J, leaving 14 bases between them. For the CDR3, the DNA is TGCGCCAGCAGCCCTGGCCAGGTAGTCTACGAGCAGTACTTC. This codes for CASSPGQVVYEQYF. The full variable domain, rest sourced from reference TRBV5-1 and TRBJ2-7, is KAGVTQTPRYLIKTRGQQVTLSCSPISGHRSVSWYQQTPGQGLQFLFEYFSETQRNKGNFPGRFSGRQFSNSRSEMNVSTLELGDSALYLCASSPGQVVYEQYFGPGTRLTVT.

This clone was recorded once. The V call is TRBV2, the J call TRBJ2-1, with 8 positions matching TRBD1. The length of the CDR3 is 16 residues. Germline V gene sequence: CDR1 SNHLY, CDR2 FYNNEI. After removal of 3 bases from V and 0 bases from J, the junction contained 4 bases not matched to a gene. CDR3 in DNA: TGTGCCAGCAGTGATAGGACAGGGAGCTCCTACAATGAGCAGTTCTTC. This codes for CASSDRTGSSYNEQFF.

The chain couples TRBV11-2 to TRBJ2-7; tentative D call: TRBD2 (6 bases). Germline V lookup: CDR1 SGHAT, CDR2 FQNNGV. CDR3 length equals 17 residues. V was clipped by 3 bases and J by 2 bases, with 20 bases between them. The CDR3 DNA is TGTGCCAGCAGCTTCGAGGCGGGACCCCAAACGCCCTACGAGCAGTACTTC. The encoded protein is CASSFEAGPQTPYEQYF.

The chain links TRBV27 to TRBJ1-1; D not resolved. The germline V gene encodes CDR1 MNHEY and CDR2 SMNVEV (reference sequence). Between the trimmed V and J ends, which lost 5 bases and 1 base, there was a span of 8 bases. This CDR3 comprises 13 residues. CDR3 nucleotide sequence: TGTGCCAGCAGTGACATCGAGAACACTGAAGCTTTCTTT. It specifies CASSDIENTEAFF.

As DNA, the CDR3 is TGTGCCAGCAGGACTCTACTTATCCGGGGGGACAGGGGGTTCGAGCAGTACTTC. It yields the protein CASRTLLIRGDRGFEQYF. V gene TRBV27 combines with J gene TRBJ2-7; 11 nucleotides align to TRBD1. Trimming removed 6 bases from V and 6 bases from J; junction bases left unmatched: 19. The germline gives CDR1 MNHEY, CDR2 SMNVEV (reference sequence). This CDR3 spans 18 amino acids.

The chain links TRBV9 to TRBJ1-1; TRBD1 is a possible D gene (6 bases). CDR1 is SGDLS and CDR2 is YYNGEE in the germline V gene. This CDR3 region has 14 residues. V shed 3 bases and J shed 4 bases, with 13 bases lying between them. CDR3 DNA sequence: TGTGCCAGCAGCGCACAGGGTGAGGTCACTGAAGCTTTCTTT. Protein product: CASSAQGEVTEAFF.

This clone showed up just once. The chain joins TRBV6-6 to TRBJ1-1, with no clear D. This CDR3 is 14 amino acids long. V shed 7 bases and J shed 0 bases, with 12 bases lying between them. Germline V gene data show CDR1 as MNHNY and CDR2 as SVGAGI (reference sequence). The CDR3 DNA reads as TGTGCCAGCATCGAGACATCGGTGAACACTGAAGCTTTCTTT. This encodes CASIETSVNTEAFF.